One sample yielded the 18 T cell receptor beta chains listed below, sequenced in a study of T cell changes during pregnancy in multiple sclerosis (dated by TCRdb to between 2018 and 2020). Library preparation was by the immunoSEQ multiplex PCR assay. This immuneACCESS table, as held by TCRdb, lists in-frame sequences with V and J called but not all clones. Of the missing ones, under half trace to an unresolved V gene in checked studies; the others have no known cause. The table for this sample lists tens of thousands of clones; 94% of them were counted only once. Clones ranked in the top ten supply less than 5.5% of the sample. This specimen was CD8+ T cells from peripheral blood mononuclear cells, taken before pregnancy. All receptors derive from a female donor with multiple sclerosis, enrolled in a pregnancy study.

This sequence joins TRBV7-2 and TRBJ2-7; D remains unclear. V was trimmed by 1 base and J by 5 bases, leaving 9 bases between them. The CDR3 is 13 amino acids. CDR1 and CDR2 (germline): SGHTA, FQGNSA. The CDR3 DNA is TGTGCCAGCAGCTTAGAACTTACCCACGAGCAGTACTTC. As protein: CASSLELTHEQYF. The full variable domain, rest sourced from reference TRBV7-2 and TRBJ2-7, is GAGVSQSPSNKVTEKGKDVELRCDPISGHTALYWYRQSLGQGLEFLIYFQGNSAPDKSGLPSDRFSAERTGGSVSTLTIQRTQQEDSAVYLCASSLELTHEQYFGPGTRLTVT.

The rearrangement links TRBV29-1 to TRBJ1-2; possibly TRBD1 for D (5 bases). The CDR3 runs 13 residues. Germline CDR1 is SQVTM and CDR2 is ANQGSEA. The V end was cut by 1 base, the J end by 7 bases, with 13 bases between. The CDR3 spells CSVEVTAGGGYTF. For the CDR3, the DNA is TGCAGCGTTGAAGTCACAGCCGGGGGTGGCTACACCTTC.

The chain couples TRBV7-9 to TRBJ2-7; weak D call: TRBD2 (5 bases). The V gene's germline CDR1 is SEHNR and CDR2 FQNEAQ (reference sequence). This CDR3 is built from 15 residues. Between the trimmed V and J ends, which lost 1 base and 5 bases, there was a span of 15 bases. The CDR3 region has the DNA TGTGCCAGCAGCTTAGGAGGGTGGGTCGCCCACGAGCAGTACTTC. This encodes CASSLGGWVAHEQYF.

The rearrangement joins TRBV19 to TRBJ2-7, with 9 bases matching TRBD2. The V and J ends lost 3 bases and 12 bases, in that order; junction bases with no gene match: 9. The germline V gene encodes CDR1 LNHDA and CDR2 SQIVND (reference sequence). The CDR3 consists of 13 residues. The CDR3 nucleotides read TGTGCCAGTAGTATTTCGGGTAGCGGGAGTAGGTACTTC. It encodes CASSISGSGSRYF.

The chain joins TRBV15 to TRBJ2-3; 15 positions match TRBD2. There are 18 residues in the CDR3. Germline-derived CDR1 and CDR2 are LNHNV and YYDKDF (reference sequence). After removal of 3 bases from V and 4 bases from J, the junction contained 8 bases not matched to a gene. For the CDR3, the DNA is TGTGCCACCAGCAGCCCGGGACTAGCGGGAGGAGAGGCAGATACGCAGTATTTT. It specifies CATSSPGLAGGEADTQYF.

This clone came up a few times. The J gene is TRBJ2-2, the V gene TRBV30; maybe TRBD2 (7 bases). The V gene lost 3 bases and the J gene lost 5 bases, with 13 bases spanning the gap. From germline, CDR1 is GTSNPN and CDR2 SVGIG (reference sequence). The CDR3 spans 14 residues. CDR3 sequence (DNA): TGTGCCTGGAGGGGGGCTAGCGGAACCGGGGAGCTGTTTTTT. This sequence encodes CAWRGASGTGELFF.

Concerning this clone: The final CDR3 position lacks the conserved phenylalanine or tryptophan, pointing to a likely read error. The chain joins TRBV29-1 to TRBJ1-1, with D possibly being TRBD1 (6 bases). The V and J ends lost 1 base and 6 bases respectively, with 9 bases between them. Germline CDR1 reads SQVTM; CDR2 reads ANQGSEA. This CDR3 spans 12 amino acids. The CDR3 sequence is CSVEGGGPEAFL. The CDR3 coding sequence is TGCAGCGTTGAAGGTGGGGGCCCTGAAGCTTTCCTT.

CDR3 amino acids: CASSYGTGGRYGYTF. DNA of the CDR3: TGTGCCAGCAGTTACGGGACAGGGGGGAGATATGGCTACACCTTC. The chain links TRBV6-5 to TRBJ1-2; 11 bases match TRBD1. The CDR3 consists of 15 residues. Trimming cost V 2 bases and J 5 bases; bases outside gene matches: 4. Germline values: CDR1 MNHEY, CDR2 SVGAGI.

J is TRBJ1-4 and V is TRBV7-9; no firm D call. Germline values: CDR1 SEHNR, CDR2 FQNEAQ (reference sequence). The CDR3 sequence is 13 residues long. V dropped 5 bases and J dropped 8 bases, with 12 bases sitting between them. The CDR3 sequence: CASSPPGPEKLFF. The CDR3 nucleotides are TGTGCCAGCAGCCCTCCAGGCCCAGAAAAACTGTTTTTT. Drawing the rest from reference TRBV7-9 and TRBJ1-4, the complete variable domain is DTGVSQNPRHKITKRGQNVTFRCDPISEHNRLYWYRQTLGQGPEFLTYFQNEAQLEKSRLLSDRFSAERPKGSFSTLEIQRTEQGDSAMYLCASSPPGPEKLFFGSGTQLSVL.

The V call is TRBV7-9, the J call TRBJ1-1; no definite D call. Germline V gene data show CDR1 as SEHNR and CDR2 as FQNEAQ (reference sequence). V lost 2 bases and J lost 4, with 5 bases in between. The length of the CDR3 is 12 residues. This CDR3 reads CASSLTSTEAFF. For the CDR3, the DNA is TGTGCCAGCAGCTTAACAAGCACTGAAGCTTTCTTT.

The rearrangement joins TRBV4-2 to TRBJ1-2; D is possibly TRBD1 (5 bases). The V gene lost 3 bases and the J gene lost 4 bases, with 15 bases spanning the gap. The CDR3 loop spans 15 amino acids. The germline CDR1 and CDR2 sequences are LGHNA and YNFKEQ. The CDR3 DNA reads TGTGCCAGCAGCCACGGTCGGGGGTTAAGCTATGGCTACACCTTC. Translating it yields CASSHGRGLSYGYTF.

The J gene is TRBJ2-1, the V gene TRBV11-3, with TRBD2 matching 8 bases. The CDR3 has 15 amino acids. Germline values: CDR1 SGHNT, CDR2 YENEEA. The junction had 1 base not matched to a gene; V was cut back by 1 base and J by 2 bases. CDR3 region: CASSLAGGAYNEQFF. The CDR3 DNA follows: TGTGCCAGCAGCTTAGCGGGAGGGGCCTACAATGAGCAGTTCTTC.

V is TRBV19 and J is TRBJ1-1, with D hard to call. The CDR3 runs to 16 residues. The V end lost 5 bases, the J end lost 0 bases, and 16 bases lay between the germline ends. Germline V gene sequence: CDR1 LNHDA, CDR2 SQIVND (reference sequence). The DNA for the CDR3 is TGTGCCAGTAGTCCCCGTCCCGGTCTACTGAACACTGAAGCTTTCTTT. It encodes CASSPRPGLLNTEAFF.

The gene calls are TRBV30 and TRBJ1-4; D remains unclear. V was trimmed by 0 bases and J by 0 bases, leaving 8 bases between them. Germline values: CDR1 GTSNPN, CDR2 SVGIG (reference sequence). The CDR3 contains 15 residues. The CDR3 DNA sequence: TGTGCCTGGAGTGTACAACGATCAACTAATGAAAAACTGTTTTTT. Translation gives CAWSVQRSTNEKLFF.

This chain links TRBV4-2 with TRBJ2-7, with TRBD1 matching over 8 bases. The CDR3 totals 15 residues. J lost 2 bases, V lost 3 bases, and 6 bases had no gene match. Germline lookup yields CDR1 LGHNA and CDR2 YNFKEQ. The CDR3 reads CASSQSGTGAYEQYF. The CDR3 nucleotides are TGTGCCAGCAGCCAGTCCGGGACAGGTGCCTACGAGCAGTACTTC.

The genes are TRBV19 and TRBJ2-7, with 9 bases fitting TRBD1. This CDR3 region has 15 residues. Germline CDR1 is LNHDA and CDR2 is SQIVND (reference sequence). Unmatched junction bases numbered 8, after V lost 6 bases and J lost 2 bases. The CDR3 protein is CASRSTGGGPYEQYF. The CDR3 coding sequence is TGTGCCAGTAGATCTACAGGGGGCGGCCCCTACGAGCAGTACTTC.

The chain uses TRBV6-5 and TRBJ2-7, with 8 positions matching TRBD2. Losses at the gene ends were 0 bases for V and 2 bases for J; bases not matched to a gene: 3. There are 15 residues in the CDR3. Germline values: CDR1 MNHEY, CDR2 SVGAGI. The CDR3 here is CASSYSPGLAYEQYF. The CDR3 coding sequence is TGTGCCAGCAGTTACTCGCCGGGACTAGCCTACGAGCAGTACTTC.

The chain employs TRBV11-2 and TRBJ1-1; D is undetermined. Germline CDR1 reads SGHAT; CDR2 reads FQNNGV. CDR3 length: 13 amino acids. V shed 4 bases and J shed 6 bases, with 12 bases lying between them. CDR3 in DNA: TGTGCCAGCAGCTCCTTGGCGGAATCTGAAGCTTTCTTT. Its protein product is CASSSLAESEAFF.